The clone carrying this T cell receptor beta chain was recorded once. This entry comes from a study of blood T cell repertoires in COVID-19. Using immunoSEQ multiplex PCR, the repertoire was profiled, and TCRdb retains in-frame clones only, with some absent. In the table there are about 190,000 clones, more than 75% of which are singletons. This CDR3 contains 16 residues. The germline gives CDR1 SGHNT, CDR2 YENEEA. Trimming cost V 4 bases and J 4 bases; bases outside gene matches: 9. The chain employs TRBV11-3 and TRBJ1-2, with 10 bases identical to TRBD1. The receptor's source is a woman aged 18-35 years who had recovered from COVID-19. Sequenced input: peripheral blood. The CDR3 loop is CASSSFEDRGVYGYTF. The CDR3 coding sequence is TGTGCCAGCAGCTCATTTGAGGACAGGGGGGTCTATGGCTACACCTTC.